This T cell receptor (beta chain) was recovered during a study of T cells in Graves' hyperthyroidism and ophthalmopathy. Study overall: At the time of initial diagnosis and before any treatment, peripheral blood was collected.

This clonotype was found many times. Its antigen is as yet unknown. Patients having uncontrolled infection, another autoimmune disease, pregnancy or lactation were not included. Study-wide results and caveats: Clonotypes that were expanded in thyroid above 0.001 mostly appeared in blood too. Stable hyperthyroidism was told apart from ophthalmopathy by a model built on 13 V-J features.

Researchers amplified the TCR beta CDR3 regions from RNA transcripts. HTBI primers were employed in a first-round RT-PCR of the TCR CDR3. MiXCR, applied by TCRdb to the multiplex PCR reads, yields one record per CDR3 protein. The table shows about 380,000 distinct CDR3 sequences, with under 20% occurring only once. This CDR3 spans 14 amino acids. CDR1 is SGHTA and CDR2 is FQGTGA in the germline V gene. Between the trimmed V and J ends, which lost 0 bases and 4 bases, there was a span of 9 bases. The clonotype was recovered from a young man with Graves' ophthalmopathy. The V call is TRBV7-3, the J call TRBJ1-2; D is perhaps TRBD1 (6 bases). The material sequenced was blood. The CDR3 nucleotides are TGTGCCAGCAGCTTAACCGGGGGCGGCTATGGCTACACCTTC. This sequence encodes CASSLTGGGYGYTF. Combining the CDR3 with reference TRBV7-3 and TRBJ1-2 gives the whole variable domain GAGVSQTPSNKVTEKGKYVELRCDPISGHTALYWYRQSLGQGPEFLIYFQGTGAADDSGLPNDRFFAVRPEGSVSTLKIQRTERGDSAVYLCASSLTGGGYGYTFGSGTRLTVV.